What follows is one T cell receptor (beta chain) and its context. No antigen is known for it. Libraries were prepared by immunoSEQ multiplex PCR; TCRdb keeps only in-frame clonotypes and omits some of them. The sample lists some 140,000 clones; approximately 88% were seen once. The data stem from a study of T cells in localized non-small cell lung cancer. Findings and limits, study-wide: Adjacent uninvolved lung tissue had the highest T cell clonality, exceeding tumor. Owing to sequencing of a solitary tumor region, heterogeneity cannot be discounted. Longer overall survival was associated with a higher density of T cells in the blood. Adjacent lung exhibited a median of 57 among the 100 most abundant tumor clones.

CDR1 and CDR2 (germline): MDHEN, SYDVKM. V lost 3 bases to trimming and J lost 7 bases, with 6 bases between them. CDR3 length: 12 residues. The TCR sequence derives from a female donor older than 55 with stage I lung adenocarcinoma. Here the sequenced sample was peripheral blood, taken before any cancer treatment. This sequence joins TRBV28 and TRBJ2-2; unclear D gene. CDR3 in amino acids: CASSLEIGELFF. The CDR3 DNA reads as TGTGCCAGCAGTTTGGAGATCGGGGAGCTGTTTTTT. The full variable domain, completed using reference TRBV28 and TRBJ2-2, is DVKVTQSSRYLVKRTGEKVFLECVQDMDHENMFWYRQDPGLGLRLIYFSYDVKMKEKGDIPEGYSVSREKKERFSLILESASTNQTSMYLCASSLEIGELFFGEGSRLTVL.